A selection of T cell receptor beta chains follows, all from one sample in a study of T cells in Graves' hyperthyroidism and ophthalmopathy. TCRdb called the multiplex PCR reads again in MiXCR, with one record for every CDR3 protein. The sample includes hundreds of thousands of distinct CDR3 sequences, 15% to 20% seen only once; the top ten take over 45%. Sequencing was performed on blood. All receptors derive from a middle-aged man with Graves' ophthalmopathy. Both conserved end residues are part of each CDR3. A D gene is named only where the DNA matches it firmly. Size is stated for part of the rows, as once, few or many counts, or as a class when the clone is expanded.

once TRBJ2-7 TRBD2 TRBV12-3/TRBV12-4 TGTGCCAGCAGCTGGGGGGGTGTGGGGACCTACGAGCAGTACTTC CASSWGGVGTYEQYF
few TRBJ2-7 NA TRBV6-1 TGTGCCAGCAGTGGGCCGACAGCCATTGGGGGGGAGCAGTACTTC CASSGPTAIGGEQYF
few TRBJ1-1 NA TRBV5-1 TGCGCCAGCAGCTTGGATAAGGAGAACACTGAAGCTTTCTTT CASSLDKENTEAFF
many TRBJ1-1 NA TRBV7-6 TGTGCCAGCAGCTTAGGCTCGAGCTTTGGCACTGAAGCTTTCTTT CASSLGSSFGTEAFF
many TRBJ2-3 NA TRBV2 TGTGCCAGCAAAGGACAGAGCACAGATACGCAGTATTTT CASKGQSTDTQYF
few TRBJ1-1 TRBD1 TRBV4-2 TGTGCCAGCAGCCAACCAGACAGGGAGAACACTGAAGCTTTCTTT CASSQPDRENTEAFF
few TRBJ1-1 NA TRBV19 TGTGCCAGTAGTTCCAGGGTGGGGAACACTGAAGCTTTCTTT CASSSRVGNTEAFF
NA TRBJ1-1 NA TRBV30 TGTGCCTGGAGTGTCGAAGGGGTGGGGGACACTGAAGCTTTCTTT CAWSVEGVGDTEAFF
many TRBJ2-1 TRBD1 TRBV3-1 TGTGCCAGCAGCCACGGGGACAGACCCAATGAGCAGTTCTTC CASSHGDRPNEQFF
few TRBJ2-1 NA TRBV6-1 TGTGCCAGCAGCCGCCTAGGGTCTGAGCAGTTCTTC CASSRLGSEQFF
NA TRBJ1-2 NA TRBV30 TGTGCCCGGACCCCAGGGGCGAACTATGGCTACACCTTC CARTPGANYGYTF
NA TRBJ2-1 TRBD2 TRBV18 TGTGCCAGCTCTCATTTACTAGCGGGGGGACCCAATGAGCAGTTCTTC CASSHLLAGGPNEQFF
NA TRBJ1-6 TRBD1 TRBV19 TGTGCCAGTAGTACCCTGGACAGGGACGGGGCACCCCTCCACTTT CASSTLDRDGAPLHF
many TRBJ1-1 TRBD1 TRBV29-1 TGCAGCGTTGCAAGACAGGGGAGGACTGAAGCTTTCTTT CSVARQGRTEAFF
few TRBJ2-3 TRBD2 TRBV29-1 TGCAGCGTTCAAGGTATAGGGCGGGAGGCTTACACAGATACGCAGTATTTT CSVQGIGREAYTDTQYF
NA TRBJ2-1 TRBD2 TRBV7-3 TGTGCCAGCAGCCCGGAACTAGCGGGATTTAGTAATGAGCAGTTCTTC CASSPELAGFSNEQFF
NA TRBJ1-1 NA TRBV7-6 TGTGCCACCGGCCGAGCCGGCACTGAAGCTTTCTTT CATGRAGTEAFF
many TRBJ2-7 TRBD2 TRBV28 TGTGCCAGCGCGGGAGGCCTCGCAAACTACGAGCAGTACTTC CASAGGLANYEQYF
few TRBJ2-2 TRBD2 TRBV5-1 TGCGCCAGCAGCCCCGCTAGCGGGGGGGCCGGGGAGCTGTTTTTT CASSPASGGAGELFF
NA TRBJ2-3 TRBD2 TRBV25-1 TGTGCCAGCAGTGAGGACCGACTAGCGGGAGTAACAGATACGCAGTATTTT CASSEDRLAGVTDTQYF
many TRBJ1-1 NA TRBV5-1 TGCGCCAGCAGCCCCGTGACTGGGCCGAACACTGAAGCTTTCTTT CASSPVTGPNTEAFF
many TRBJ2-5 NA TRBV20-1 TGCAGTGCTAGATGGTTCGAGACCCAGTACTTC CSARWFETQYF
once TRBJ2-7 NA TRBV7-9 TGTGCCAGCAGCACGAAATACGAGCAGTACTTC CASSTKYEQYF
many TRBJ2-3 NA TRBV27 TGTGCCAGCTCACAGAAGTTTTGGGACACGGCTGGCTCCGATACGCAGTATTTT CASSQKFWDTAGSDTQYF
NA TRBJ2-1 TRBD1 TRBV20-1 TGCAACCCAAGGGGGCAGGGTATGAATGAGCAGTTCTTC CNPRGQGMNEQFF
NA TRBJ1-1 NA TRBV4-1 TGCGCCAGCAGCCAAGATCCGAGACAGGAGCGGCCTACAGCTGAAGCTTTCTTT CASSQDPRQERPTAEAFF
NA TRBJ2-5 NA TRBV3-1 TGTGCCAGCAGCCAAGATCGCGGAGCAGAGACCCAGTACTTC CASSQDRGAETQYF
NA TRBJ1-5 NA TRBV19 TGTGCCAGTAGTGCCTACATCTCTCACAGGAATCAGCCCCAGCATTTT CASSAYISHRNQPQHF
NA TRBJ1-3 TRBD1 TRBV18 TGTGCCAGCTCACCACCGGGACAGGGGCGAAACACCATATATTTT CASSPPGQGRNTIYF
NA TRBJ2-2 NA TRBV7-8 TGCGCCAGCAGCCAAGATTTGGAGGAGCTGTTTTTT CASSQDLEELFF
NA TRBJ2-7 TRBD1 TRBV27 TGTGCCAGCAGTTTATCCTCCCCTCTCGACAGGGCGGCCTACGAGCAGTACTTC CASSLSSPLDRAAYEQYF
many TRBJ1-2 NA TRBV5-1 TGCGCCAGCAGCGACCGACGATCCCCCTGGGGCTACACCTTC CASSDRRSPWGYTF
many TRBJ2-7 NA TRBV28 TGTGCCAGCAGTTTCGCTAGCGAAGCCTACGAGCAGTACTTC CASSFASEAYEQYF
few TRBJ2-7 NA TRBV7-2 TGTGCCAGCAGCTCTTCACTCTACGAGCAGTACTTC CASSSSLYEQYF
few TRBJ2-1 NA TRBV5-1 TGCGCCAGCAGCTTGGATCCGGGGGCGGATGAGCAGTTCTTC CASSLDPGADEQFF
NA TRBJ2-1 TRBD1 TRBV20-1 TGCAGTGCTAGAGGTCCAGGGGGTTCCTACAATGAGCAGTTCTTC CSARGPGGSYNEQFF
few TRBJ2-3 TRBD1 TRBV4-1 TGCGCCAGCAGCTCCGGACAGGGATACACAGATACGCAGTATTTT CASSSGQGYTDTQYF
once TRBJ2-7 TRBD1 TRBV28 TGTGCCAGCAGTCAATCGGTGGGACAGGGCCACAATGAGCAGTACTTC CASSQSVGQGHNEQYF
NA TRBJ2-6 NA TRBV4-3 TGCGCCAGCAGCCAAGGACGGGGCTCTGGGGCCAACGTCCTGACTTTC CASSQGRGSGANVLTF
NA TRBJ2-2 NA TRBV19 TGTGCCAGTAGTATCCCAGGGGCGCCGAGCACCGGGGAGCTGTTTTTT CASSIPGAPSTGELFF
NA TRBJ1-1 NA TRBV20-1 TGCAGTGCTAGAGATTCCCACAGAAACACTGAAGCTTTCTTT CSARDSHRNTEAFF
few TRBJ2-7 TRBD1 TRBV2 TGTGCCAGCAGTGAGGACAGGGGGTTTTACGAGCAGTACTTC CASSEDRGFYEQYF
few TRBJ2-2 NA TRBV9 TGTGCCAGCAGTGAATCATTTGACGGGCCTACCGGGGAGCTGTTTTTT CASSESFDGPTGELFF
NA TRBJ2-7 TRBD1 TRBV4-1 TGCGCCAGCAGCCAGACAGGGGTGGAGGAGCAGTACTTC CASSQTGVEEQYF
NA TRBJ2-3 TRBD2 TRBV25-1 TGTGCCAGCAGTGAAACGGGAGGATCGACAGATACGCAGTATTTT CASSETGGSTDTQYF
NA TRBJ1-5 NA TRBV6-2/TRBV6-3 TGTGCCAGCAGTGGAAGGGAGGGTCAGCCCCAGCATTTT CASSGREGQPQHF
NA TRBJ2-1 NA TRBV5-1 TGCGCCAGCAGCTTGGGGGGGCAGTCTATCGATGAGCAGTTCTTC CASSLGGQSIDEQFF
few TRBJ2-2 TRBD2 TRBV2 TGTGCCAGCAGTGTTGAGGGGTCCCTAGCGGGGAGTTTAGCCACCGGGGAGCTGTTTTTT CASSVEGSLAGSLATGELFF
many TRBJ1-1 NA TRBV6-2/TRBV6-3 TGTGCCACCAATGACTGGGGGGGAACGAACACTGAAGCTTTCTTT CATNDWGGTNTEAFF
many TRBJ1-1 NA TRBV13 TGTGCCAGCAGCCATGAGGACACTGAAGCTTTCTTT CASSHEDTEAFF
once TRBJ2-2 TRBD1 TRBV20-1 TGCAGTGCACGGACAGGCTCTTCCACTGCCGAGGAGCTGTTTTTT CSARTGSSTAEELFF
many TRBJ2-7 NA TRBV9 TGTGCCAGCAGCGTTCGTGGGGAACCGGCGTACGAGCAGTACTTC CASSVRGEPAYEQYF
NA TRBJ2-2 TRBD2 TRBV6-2/TRBV6-3 TGTGCCAGCAGTTACTCTGGGCTAGCGGGAGTGATCGGGGAGCTGTTTTTT CASSYSGLAGVIGELFF
NA TRBJ2-7 TRBD2 TRBV10-3 TGTGCCATCAGTGAGTCTGATGGACTAGCTCCCTACGAGCAGTACTTC CAISESDGLAPYEQYF
few TRBJ2-5 TRBD1 TRBV6-1 TGTGCCAGCAGTGACACCAACGACAGGGTAGAGACCCAGTACTTC CASSDTNDRVETQYF
many TRBJ2-1 NA TRBV28 TGTGCCAGCAGTTCCCTGGGTCGAGGGGGAGGCTACAATGAGCAGTTCTTC CASSSLGRGGGYNEQFF
NA TRBJ2-1 NA TRBV15 TGTGCCACCAGCAGAGAAAGGTTGGGCAGGGTTTTAGATGAGCAGTTCTTC CATSRERLGRVLDEQFF
few TRBJ1-3 NA TRBV30 TGTGCCTGCGACCGCTCTGGAAACACCATATATTTT CACDRSGNTIYF